The rows below give T cell receptor beta chains drawn from one sample of a study of glioma-infiltrating T cells after dendritic cell vaccination. Sequenced by immunoSEQ multiplex PCR; TCRdb stores in-frame clones only, minus some. The sample includes roughly 47,000 clones, approximately 83% seen only once; the top ten take around 10%. The sequencing here drew on blood, taken before dendritic cell vaccination. These receptors were taken from a human donor with glioblastoma. CDR3s include the opening cysteine and the closing phenylalanine or tryptophan. The D gene is left open where the match is weak. Clone sizes are given selectively: once, few, many, or a class where the clone is expanded.

V gene	clone size	D gene	J gene	CDR3 protein	CDR3 DNA
TRBV5-1	few	.	TRBJ1-1	CASRRGMANTEAFF	TGCGCCAGCAGAAGGGGGATGGCGAACACTGAAGCTTTCTTT
TRBV6-1	.	TRBD1	TRBJ1-2	CASRKGQVDGYTF	TGTGCCAGCAGGAAGGGACAGGTGGATGGCTACACCTTC
TRBV4-3	.	TRBD1	TRBJ1-5	CASSQARDRVNQPQHF	TGCGCCAGCAGCCAAGCCCGGGACAGGGTAAATCAGCCCCAGCATTTT
TRBV6-5	.	.	TRBJ2-2	CASSYSLDYFTGELFF	TGTGCCAGCAGTTACTCCCTGGACTATTTCACCGGGGAGCTGTTTTTT
TRBV10-2	.	.	TRBJ2-1	CASGGYNEQFF	TGCGCCAGTGGAGGCTACAATGAGCAGTTCTTC
TRBV18	.	.	TRBJ2-3	CASSPPNGRRTDTQYF	TGTGCCAGCTCACCACCGAATGGGAGAAGGACAGATACGCAGTATTTT
TRBV7-2	.	.	TRBJ2-3	CASSQVIATTDTQYF	TGTGCCAGCAGCCAGGTCATCGCTACCACAGATACGCAGTATTTT
TRBV7-2	.	.	TRBJ1-2	CASSLSGSYGYTF	TGTGCCAGCAGCTTATCGGGTTCCTATGGCTACACCTTC
TRBV7-2	.	.	TRBJ1-6	CASTLGALENSPLHF	TGTGCCAGCACCCTCGGAGCCCTAGAAAATTCCCCCCTCCACTTT
TRBV25-1	.	TRBD2	TRBJ2-3	CASSEGSGDTDTQYF	TGTGCCAGCAGTGAAGGAAGCGGGGACACAGATACGCAGTATTTT
TRBV6-5	once	TRBD1	TRBJ1-1	CASSYSGQSGTEAFF	TGTGCCAGCAGTTACTCGGGACAGTCGGGCACTGAAGCTTTCTTT
TRBV30	.	.	TRBJ2-7	CAWSSRRGYEQYF	TGTGCCTGGAGTTCGCGTAGAGGGTACGAGCAGTACTTC
TRBV19	.	.	TRBJ1-5	CASSIMGQQPQHF	TGTGCCAGTAGTATAATGGGGCAGCAGCCCCAGCATTTT
TRBV7-2	.	TRBD1	TRBJ2-2	CASSLVTGQPGELFF	TGTGCCAGCAGCTTAGTTACGGGACAGCCCGGGGAGCTGTTTTTT
TRBV7-2	.	TRBD2	TRBJ2-2	CASSLESSGRTGELFF	TGTGCCAGCAGCTTAGAATCTAGCGGGCGGACCGGGGAGCTGTTTTTT
TRBV19	.	.	TRBJ1-5	CASSPPGGLNQPQHF	TGTGCCAGTAGTCCCCCCGGGGGTTTGAATCAGCCCCAGCATTTT
TRBV5-1	.	TRBD1	TRBJ1-3	CASSLAGTGGGNTIYF	TGCGCCAGCAGCTTGGCCGGGACAGGGGGCGGAAACACCATATATTTT
TRBV7-2	.	.	TRBJ2-3	CASSEVSRTDTQYF	TGTGCCAGCAGCGAAGTTAGTAGAACAGATACGCAGTATTTT
TRBV7-2	few	TRBD2	TRBJ2-4	CASSLAPGGRAANIQYF	TGTGCCAGCAGCTTAGCGCCGGGCGGGAGGGCGGCAAACATTCAGTACTTC
TRBV9	.	.	TRBJ2-3	CASSVISVAADTQYF	TGTGCCAGCAGCGTAATTTCCGTGGCCGCAGATACGCAGTATTTT
TRBV30	.	.	TRBJ1-1	CAWSGAGGSTEAFF	TGTGCCTGGAGTGGGGCCGGGGGGAGCACTGAAGCTTTCTTT
TRBV7-2	.	TRBD2	TRBJ2-2	CASSLGPGFSGGTGELFF	TGTGCCAGCAGCTTGGGCCCAGGGTTTAGCGGGGGCACCGGGGAGCTGTTTTTT
TRBV7-2	.	.	TRBJ1-2	CASSFPGSYGYTF	TGTGCCAGCAGCTTCCCGGGATCCTATGGCTACACCTTC
TRBV9	once	.	TRBJ1-3	CASSVAGTTYSGNTIYF	TGTGCCAGCAGCGTAGCTGGGACAACTTACTCTGGAAACACCATATATTTT